The next 27 T cell receptor beta chains were all read from a single sample in a study of blood T cell repertoires in COVID-19. Here immunoSEQ multiplex PCR was the method, and the copy in TCRdb shows in-frame clones only, minus some. In the table there are about 130,000 clones, roughly 89% of which are singletons. The source material was peripheral blood. All receptors derive from a man aged 60 to 69 with COVID-19, enrolled during active disease.

The chain recombines TRBV4-2 with TRBJ1-3, with 8 nucleotides matching TRBD1. Germline V gene data show CDR1 as LGHNA and CDR2 as YNFKEQ. The CDR3 runs to 21 residues. J lost 0 bases, V lost 0 bases, and 16 bases had no gene match. The CDR3: CASSQELMAGGRLSSGNTIYF. For the CDR3, the DNA is TGTGCCAGCAGCCAAGAATTAATGGCAGGGGGCCGCTTAAGCTCTGGAAACACCATATATTTT.

The chain recombines TRBV7-2 with TRBJ2-7; D unresolved. This CDR3 is built from 14 residues. Germline values: CDR1 SGHTA, CDR2 FQGNSA. V lost 2 bases to trimming and J lost 3 bases, with 11 bases between them. CDR3 amino acids: CASSLSVSGYEQYF. CDR3 DNA: TGTGCCAGCAGCTTATCGGTTTCTGGCTACGAGCAGTACTTC.

The V call is TRBV5-1, the J call TRBJ2-5; TRBD1 is a possible D gene (5 bases). The CDR3 has 14 residues. Germline assignment: CDR1 SGHRS and CDR2 YFSETQ. V was clipped by 0 bases and J by 2 bases, with 8 bases between them. DNA for the CDR3: TGCGCCAGCAGCTTGGCCAGGGCTCAAGAGACCCAGTACTTC. Residues: CASSLARAQETQYF.

This clone was counted a single time. This chain connects TRBV6-1 to TRBJ1-2, with D perhaps matching TRBD1 (5 bases). Germline V gene data show CDR1 as MNHNS and CDR2 as SASEGT. The CDR3 has 17 amino acids. Trimming left V 2 bases short and J 3 bases short, with 19 bases between. The CDR3 is CASSELRRGSLHYGYTF. CDR3 DNA: TGTGCCAGCAGTGAACTGAGACGGGGGTCCCTACACTATGGCTACACCTTC.

V and J are TRBV5-1 and TRBJ2-3; D is unresolved. Germline assignment: CDR1 SGHRS and CDR2 YFSETQ. Deletions cut 1 base from V and 0 bases from J, with 12 bases between. The CDR3 is 16 amino acids. The CDR3: CASSLRGPVSTDTQYF. CDR3 bases: TGCGCCAGCAGCTTGAGAGGCCCAGTAAGCACAGATACGCAGTATTTT. Full variable domain (remainder filled in from reference TRBV5-1 and TRBJ2-3): KAGVTQTPRYLIKTRGQQVTLSCSPISGHRSVSWYQQTPGQGLQFLFEYFSETQRNKGNFPGRFSGRQFSNSRSEMNVSTLELGDSALYLCASSLRGPVSTDTQYFGPGTRLTVL.

The chain has TRBV30 and TRBJ1-5; no clear D. V lost 0 bases, J lost 0 bases, and 12 bases lay in between. Germline CDR1 GTSNPN, CDR2 SVGIG (reference sequence). This CDR3 is built from 16 residues. DNA for the CDR3: TGTGCCTGGAGTGTAGAGCCCCTAAATAGCAATCAGCCCCAGCATTTT. It specifies CAWSVEPLNSNQPQHF.

As concerns this clone: The same CDR3 is also encoded by other DNA sequences in this sample. This rearrangement joins TRBV5-1 to TRBJ2-5, with 8 bases lining up with TRBD1. Trimming cost V 4 bases and J 6 bases; bases outside gene matches: 5. The CDR3 sequence is 13 residues long. Germline CDR1 is SGHRS and CDR2 is YFSETQ. CDR3 in DNA: TGCGCCAGCAGCCTTGGACAGGGAAAGACCCAGTACTTC. Its protein is CASSLGQGKTQYF.

This clone occurred once. The chain uses TRBV5-5 and TRBJ1-3; 7 nucleotides match TRBD1. The trim removed 5 bases at V and 3 bases at J, leaving 8 bases unmatched. Germline V CDR1 and CDR2: SGHKS, YYEKEE (reference sequence). The CDR3 is 15 amino acids. The DNA for the CDR3 is TGTGCCAGCAGTTCGACAGGGTTTAATGGAAACACCATATATTTT. Its protein is CASSSTGFNGNTIYF.

The V gene is TRBV2, the J gene TRBJ1-1, with 7 bases lining up with TRBD1. Trimming removed 9 bases from V and 2 bases from J; junction bases left unmatched: 6. Germline CDR1 SNHLY, CDR2 FYNNEI. CDR3 length: 13 residues. For the CDR3, the DNA is TGTGCCAGAGAGGGGACAGTAAACACTGAAGCTTTCTTT. This codes for CAREGTVNTEAFF.

This clone showed up just a few times. V is TRBV6-5 and J is TRBJ1-5, with D unclear. The V and J ends lost 6 bases and 4 bases respectively, with 13 bases between them. In germline, CDR1 is MNHEY, CDR2 SVGAGI. This CDR3 spans 14 amino acids. The CDR3 protein is CASRDGRGNQPQHF. The CDR3 DNA follows: TGTGCCAGCAGGGATGGACGGGGTAATCAGCCCCAGCATTTT.

This clone appeared once. The chain recombines TRBV24-1 with TRBJ1-1, with a tentative D call TRBD1 (6 bases). Trimming left V 3 bases short and J 3 bases short, with 16 bases between. The CDR3 has 16 residues. Germline assignment: CDR1 KGHDR and CDR2 SFDVKD. In DNA, the CDR3 is TGTGCCACCAGTGATGTCAGGGGTGCGCCGGACACTGAAGCTTTCTTT. It yields the protein CATSDVRGAPDTEAFF.

J is TRBJ2-5 and V is TRBV9, with D perhaps matching TRBD2 (6 bases). This CDR3 is built from 17 residues. V was clipped by 0 bases and J by 0 bases, with 15 bases between them. Germline V gives CDR1 SGDLS, CDR2 YYNGEE. The CDR3 sequence is CASSVDPPGGNQETQYF. CDR3 nucleotide sequence: TGTGCCAGCAGCGTAGACCCGCCAGGCGGGAACCAAGAGACCCAGTACTTC.

In DNA, the CDR3 is TGTGCCAGCAGCCAAGGTGGAAGGGAGCGGGGGGGACTTTACAATGAGCAGTTCTTC. Encoded protein: CASSQGGRERGGLYNEQFF. V usage is TRBV3-1 (or the pseudogene TRBV3-2) and J usage is TRBJ2-1, with TRBD2 matching over 10 bases. V shed 1 base, J shed 4 bases, and the junction held 13 bases outside the gene matches. Germline CDR1 reads LGHDT; CDR2 reads YNNKEL (reference sequence). The length of the CDR3 is 19 residues.

The V gene is TRBV9, the J gene TRBJ1-3; TRBD1 agrees at 8 bases. The length of the CDR3 is 19 residues. Germline V gene sequence: CDR1 SGDLS, CDR2 YYNGEE. V lost 0 bases and J lost 2; bases outside the gene matches: 13. As DNA, the CDR3 is TGTGCCAGCAGCGTAGACCCCGGGACAGGAATTAGGGCTGGAAACACCATATATTTT. As protein: CASSVDPGTGIRAGNTIYF.

The genes are TRBV5-5 and TRBJ1-6; 10 positions agree with TRBD1. V was pared by 6 bases and J by 10 bases, with 10 bases of the junction left unmatched. The CDR3 is 15 amino acids. Germline V lookup: CDR1 SGHKS, CDR2 YYEKEE (reference sequence). CDR3: CASTAFGTGESPLHF. The CDR3 bases are TGTGCCAGCACCGCTTTTGGGACAGGGGAATCACCCCTCCACTTT.

As DNA, the CDR3 is TGTGCCAGCAGTCCCCCCGGGGAGCGCTACGAGCAGTACTTC. Amino acid sequence: CASSPPGERYEQYF. V and J are TRBV28 and TRBJ2-7, with D possibly being TRBD2 (5 bases). Trimming cost V 5 bases and J 3 bases, with 14 bases left between them. The CDR3 loop spans 14 amino acids. Germline V gene lookup returns CDR1 MDHEN and CDR2 SYDVKM.

This sequence joins TRBV29-1 and TRBJ1-4, with D perhaps TRBD1 (5 bases). The germline V and J ends were trimmed by 4 bases and 5 bases, with 8 bases remaining between them. In germline, CDR1 is SQVTM, CDR2 ANQGSEA. The CDR3 has 12 amino acids. The CDR3 sequence: CSVGQPNEKLFF. The CDR3 region has the DNA TGCAGCGTTGGACAGCCGAATGAAAAACTGTTTTTT.

The chain links TRBV2 to TRBJ1-2; 7 bases agree with TRBD1. The CDR3 loop spans 12 amino acids. With V trimmed by 10 bases and J by 4 bases, 6 bases remained unmatched. Germline V gene sequence: CDR1 SNHLY, CDR2 FYNNEI. CDR3: CATQTGTYGYTF. CDR3 coding DNA: TGTGCCACCCAGACAGGGACCTATGGCTACACCTTC.

V is TRBV30 and J is TRBJ2-7, with D possibly TRBD1 on 5 matching bases. This CDR3 contains 12 residues. CDR1 is GTSNPN, CDR2 SVGIG, per germline (reference sequence). V was clipped by 5 bases and J by 5 bases, with 13 bases between them. DNA for the CDR3: TGTGCCTGGTCCCTGTGGGGCGACGAGCAGTACTTC. Amino acids: CAWSLWGDEQYF.

The chain links TRBV27 to TRBJ1-2, with D tentatively TRBD1 (6 bases). The length of the CDR3 is 15 residues. Germline loops: CDR1 MNHEY, CDR2 SMNVEV (reference sequence). V was clipped by 2 bases and J by 2 bases, with 12 bases between them. CDR3 in DNA: TGTGCCAGCAGTTTAGGGATCACAGGGAACTATGGCTACACCTTC. Its translation is CASSLGITGNYGYTF.

The chain couples TRBV10-3 to TRBJ1-5, with D maybe TRBD1 (5 bases). CDR3 length: 16 amino acids. Between the trimmed V and J ends, which lost 3 bases and 7 bases, there was a span of 19 bases. Germline CDR1 and CDR2: ENHRY and SYGVKD. The CDR3 reads CAISDGKSGGDQPQHF. CDR3 in DNA: TGTGCCATCAGTGACGGGAAGTCGGGGGGAGACCAGCCCCAGCATTTT.

The chain combines TRBV19 with TRBJ2-7, with D possibly TRBD2 on 5 matching bases. The CDR3 is made up of 15 amino acids. V was shortened by 5 bases and J by 3 bases, with 17 bases between the two germline ends. Germline V gene sequence: CDR1 LNHDA, CDR2 SQIVND (reference sequence). The CDR3 protein is CASSPYGRGSYEQYF. The CDR3 bases are TGTGCCAGTAGTCCCTATGGACGAGGGAGCTACGAGCAGTACTTC.

The chain joins TRBV5-1 to TRBJ2-7; TRBD2 matches at 8 bases. The germline gives CDR1 SGHRS, CDR2 YFSETQ. CDR3 length: 16 amino acids. J lost 4 bases, V lost 1 base, and 10 bases had no gene match. The CDR3 sequence: CASSLTGMRGEYEQYF. The CDR3 coding sequence is TGCGCCAGCAGCTTGACCGGGATGCGGGGGGAATACGAGCAGTACTTC.

The chain is built from TRBV15 and TRBJ1-1, with TRBD1 as a possible D gene (6 bases). The germline gives CDR1 LNHNV, CDR2 YYDKDF (reference sequence). CDR3 length: 13 residues. The V end was cut by 0 bases, the J end by 7 bases, with 9 bases between. Here the CDR3 DNA reads TGTGCCACCAGCAGAGACAGGGGCTATGAAGCTTTCTTT. This translates into CATSRDRGYEAFF.

The genes are TRBV9 and TRBJ2-3, with a tentative D call TRBD2 (6 bases). This CDR3 comprises 14 residues. V lost 2 bases to trimming and J lost 4 bases, with 11 bases between them. Germline V gene lookup returns CDR1 SGDLS and CDR2 YYNGEE. The CDR3 DNA is TGTGCCAGCAGCGTGGGGGGTAGGGCAGATACGCAGTATTTT. Protein product: CASSVGGRADTQYF.

V is TRBV3-1 (or the pseudogene TRBV3-2) and J is TRBJ1-5, with D perhaps matching TRBD1 (5 bases). The germline gives CDR1 LGHDT, CDR2 YNNKEL (reference sequence). There are 14 residues in the CDR3. The V end lost 4 bases, the J end lost 9 bases, and 16 bases lay between the germline ends. CDR3 amino acids: CASSPGLRGPPQHF. The CDR3 DNA sequence: TGTGCCAGCAGCCCAGGGTTGAGAGGCCCGCCCCAGCATTTT.

This sequence joins TRBV5-6 and TRBJ1-3; 8 positions agree with TRBD1. The V gene end was trimmed by 9 bases and the J gene end by 0 bases; junction bases not matched to a gene: 14. CDR1 SGHDT and CDR2 YYEEEE come from the germline V gene. The CDR3 has 17 residues. The CDR3 bases are TGTGCCACCCCACCAGGGGGCAGCCCTAGCTCTGGAAACACCATATATTTT. Translating gives CATPPGGSPSSGNTIYF.